Listed here are 5 T cell receptor beta chains from one sample, sequenced in a study of T-cell memory formation after mild COVID-19. In TCRdb, the 5' RACE reads were re-called with MiXCR into one record per CDR3 protein. The sample contains some 62,000 distinct CDR3 sequences, 9.3% of which appear only once. Material for sequencing was PBMCs or a T cell subset sorted from them (not recorded which). The receptors originated from a man aged 18 to 29 who had mild COVID-19 (a few samples of this study predate the infection). Cell type and time point are not known.

The chain carries TRBV15 and TRBJ1-1, with D uncertain. Trimming removed 4 bases from V and 0 bases from J, with 6 bases in between. The CDR3 length is 13 residues. CDR1 is LNHNV and CDR2 is YYDKDF in the germline V gene (reference sequence). Here the CDR3 DNA reads TGTGCCACCAGCACCACCATGAACACTGAAGCTTTCTTT. Its protein product is CATSTTMNTEAFF. Based on the CDR3 plus reference TRBV15 and TRBJ1-1, the full variable domain is DAMVIQNPRYQVTQFGKPVTLSCSQTLNHNVMYWYQQKSSQAPKLLFHYYDKDFNNEADTPDNFQSRRPNTSFCFLDIRSPGLGDTAMYLCATSTTMNTEAFFGQGTRLTVV.

V is TRBV28 and J is TRBJ1-6; D gene uncertain. Deletions cut 7 bases from V and 6 bases from J, with 13 bases between. This CDR3 is built from 14 residues. CDR1 is MDHEN and CDR2 is SYDVKM in the germline V gene. The CDR3 reads CASTVYRGNSPLHF. For the CDR3, the DNA is TGTGCCAGCACTGTTTATCGGGGTAATTCACCCCTCCACTTT.

The chain joins TRBV24-1 to TRBJ2-5; no clear D. CDR3 length: 12 amino acids. Trimming cost V 2 bases and J 5 bases, with 5 bases left between them. Looked up from germline, CDR1 is KGHDR and CDR2 is SFDVKD. CDR3 bases: TGTGCCACCAGTGATTCGGAGGAGACCCAGTACTTC. Translating it yields CATSDSEETQYF.

At least ten counts were recorded for this clonotype. The gene calls are TRBV7-2 and TRBJ2-4; 9 positions agree with TRBD1. This CDR3 comprises 14 residues. Germline CDR1 SGHTA, CDR2 FQGNSA. The trim removed 7 bases at V and 5 bases at J, leaving 6 bases unmatched. The CDR3 reads CASNPGQGQNIQYF. CDR3 sequence (DNA): TGTGCCAGCAATCCGGGACAGGGACAAAACATTCAGTACTTC.

The chain combines TRBV4-1 with TRBJ2-1, with TRBD2 as a possible D gene (5 bases). CDR3 length: 12 amino acids. Trimming removed 6 bases at V and 9 bases at J, with 12 bases between. Per the germline V gene, CDR1 is MGHRA and CDR2 is YSYEKL. The CDR3 spells CASSPPEGEQFF. CDR3 coding DNA: TGCGCCAGCAGTCCGCCAGAGGGTGAGCAGTTCTTC.